This T cell receptor beta chain was retrieved from a study of Ad26.COV2.S vaccination and SARS-CoV-2 variants. This CDR3 comprises 15 residues. Trimming took 6 bases from V and 1 from J; bases not matched to a gene: 6. CDR1 LGHDT and CDR2 YNNKEL come from the germline V gene (reference sequence). Noted treatment: about 20 received Ad26.COV2.S at low or high dose, single or two shots; 5 received placebo; per-sample allocation not given. After the first vaccine or placebo injection, samples were drawn on day 63. Assay used: immunoSEQ multiplex PCR; TCRdb lists only in-frame clones, some missing. Of 300,000 to 400,000 clones listed, 86% are singletons.

The sample here was peripheral blood, taken in a trial of Ad26.COV2.S vaccine versus placebo. The TCR originated in a person aged 18-65 years who received the Ad26.COV2.S COVID-19 vaccine or a placebo. V is TRBV3-1 (or the pseudogene TRBV3-2) and J is TRBJ2-7; 10 bases align to TRBD2. CDR3 sequence reads: CASSRTSGLSYEQYF. In DNA form, the CDR3 reads TGTGCCAGCAGTCGGACTAGCGGTCTATCCTACGAGCAGTACTTC.